The clone carrying this T cell receptor (beta chain) was counted many times. Combining iRepertoire HTBI primers with Arm-PCR of CDR3 regions, the authors built TCR beta libraries. TCRdb re-derived calls from the multiplex PCR reads in MiXCR, one entry per CDR3 protein. The table includes some 370,000 distinct CDR3 sequences, roughly 12% detected once. This sample was taken from a study of regulatory T cells in long-lasting Graves disease. V shed 6 bases and J 3 bases; nucleotides not matched to a gene: 10. The CDR3 totals 17 residues. Germline-derived CDR1 and CDR2 are MDHEN and SYDVKM. Sample time point: newly diagnosed GD, antithyroid drugs for less than 3 months. With RNA extracted from PBMCs as input, the TCR library was made. These data were also filed under a second study, of T cells in Graves' hyperthyroidism and ophthalmopathy.

V usage is TRBV28 and J usage is TRBJ2-5; 13 bases align to TRBD2. The sequence was collected from a woman aged 18 to 35 with Graves disease. Material: peripheral blood mononuclear cells (PBMCs), obtained at new diagnosis, from a patient treated with antithyroid drugs. This CDR3 reads CASRPMGLAGTKETQYF. The CDR3 nucleotides are TGTGCCAGCAGGCCAATGGGACTAGCGGGGACCAAAGAGACCCAGTACTTC.